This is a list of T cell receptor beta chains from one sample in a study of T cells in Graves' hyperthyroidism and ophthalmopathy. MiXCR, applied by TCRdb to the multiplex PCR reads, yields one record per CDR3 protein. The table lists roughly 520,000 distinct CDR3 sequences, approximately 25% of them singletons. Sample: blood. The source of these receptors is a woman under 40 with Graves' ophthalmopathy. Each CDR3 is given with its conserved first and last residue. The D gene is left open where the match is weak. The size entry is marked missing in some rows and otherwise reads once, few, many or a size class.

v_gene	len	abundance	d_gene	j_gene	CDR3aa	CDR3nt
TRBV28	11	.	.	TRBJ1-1	CASTLRGEAFF	TGTGCCAGCACCCTAAGGGGTGAAGCTTTCTTT
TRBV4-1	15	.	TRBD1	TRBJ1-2	CASSQGVRGRDGYTF	TGCGCCAGCAGCCAAGGCGTCAGGGGGCGGGATGGCTACACCTTC
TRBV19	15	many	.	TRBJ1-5	CATSQGPYSNQPQHF	TGTGCCACCTCACAGGGACCATATAGCAATCAGCCCCAGCATTTT
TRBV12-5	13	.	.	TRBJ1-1	CASGWGADTEAFF	TGTGCTAGTGGTTGGGGTGCGGACACTGAAGCTTTCTTT
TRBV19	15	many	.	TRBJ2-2	CASSEGRGRIGELFF	TGTGCCAGTAGTGAGGGGAGGGGGCGCATCGGGGAGCTGTTTTTT
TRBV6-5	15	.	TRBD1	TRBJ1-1	CASSYLGQVNTEAFF	TGTGCCAGCAGTTACCTCGGACAGGTGAACACTGAAGCTTTCTTT
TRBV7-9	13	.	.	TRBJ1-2	CASSFQAVYGYTF	TGTGCCAGCAGCTTCCAGGCCGTCTATGGCTACACCTTC
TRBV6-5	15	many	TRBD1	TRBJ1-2	CASSSAGTANYGYTF	TGTGCCAGCAGTTCGGCAGGGACAGCGAACTATGGCTACACCTTC
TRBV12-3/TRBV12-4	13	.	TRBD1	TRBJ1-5	CATSQGEFQPQHF	TGTGCCACCTCGCAGGGGGAGTTTCAGCCCCAGCATTTT
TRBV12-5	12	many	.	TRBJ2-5	CASGFGEETQYF	TGTGCTAGTGGTTTTGGTGAAGAGACCCAGTACTTC
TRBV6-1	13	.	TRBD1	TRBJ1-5	CASTDREGQPQHF	TGTGCCAGCACTGACAGGGAGGGACAGCCCCAGCATTTT
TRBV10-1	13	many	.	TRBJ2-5	CASSDINQETQYF	TGCGCCAGCAGTGATATTAACCAAGAGACCCAGTACTTC
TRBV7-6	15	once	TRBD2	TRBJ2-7	CASSLLAGGVYEQYF	TGTGCCAGCAGCCTTTTAGCGGGAGGTGTTTACGAGCAGTACTTC
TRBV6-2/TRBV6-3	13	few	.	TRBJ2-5	CASSYFGQETQYF	TGTGCCAGCAGTTACTTCGGGCAAGAGACCCAGTACTTC
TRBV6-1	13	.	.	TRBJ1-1	CASTRQVNTEAFF	TGTGCCAGCACTAGACAGGTGAACACTGAAGCTTTCTTT
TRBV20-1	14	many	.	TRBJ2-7	CSARDLQDTYEQYF	TGCAGTGCTAGAGATCTCCAGGACACCTACGAGCAGTACTTC
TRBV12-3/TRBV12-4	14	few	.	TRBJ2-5	CASSPTRTRETQYF	TGTGCCAGCAGTCCAACTAGGACGCGAGAGACCCAGTACTTC
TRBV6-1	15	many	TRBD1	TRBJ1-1	CASSSWDRVNTEAFF	TGTGCCAGCAGCTCCTGGGACAGGGTGAACACTGAAGCTTTCTTT
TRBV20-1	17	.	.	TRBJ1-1	CSARDLGWGRLNTEAFF	TGCAGTGCTAGAGATTTAGGTTGGGGGCGGCTGAACACTGAAGCTTTCTTT
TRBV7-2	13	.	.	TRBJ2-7	CASSLQYSYEQYF	TGTGCCAGCAGCTTACAATACTCCTACGAGCAGTACTTC
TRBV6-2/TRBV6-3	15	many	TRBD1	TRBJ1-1	CASRPRQGVGTEAFF	TGTGCCAGCAGACCTCGACAGGGAGTTGGGACTGAAGCTTTCTTT
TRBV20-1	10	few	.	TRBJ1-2	CSADSYGYTF	TGCAGTGCGGACAGCTATGGCTACACCTTC
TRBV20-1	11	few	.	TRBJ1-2	CSATTDYGYTF	TGCAGTGCAACGACAGACTATGGCTACACCTTC
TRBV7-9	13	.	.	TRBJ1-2	CASSILLDYGYTF	TGTGCCAGCAGCATATTGCTCGACTATGGCTACACCTTC
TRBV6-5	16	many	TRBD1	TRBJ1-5	CASSYSDRGMGQPQHF	TGTGCCAGCAGTTACTCCGACAGGGGAATGGGTCAGCCCCAGCATTTT
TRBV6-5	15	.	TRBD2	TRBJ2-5	CASSYLGTSQETQYF	TGTGCCAGCAGTTATCTCGGGACTAGTCAAGAGACCCAGTACTTC
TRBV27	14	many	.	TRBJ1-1	CASSPRQWNTEAFF	TGTGCCAGCAGTCCACGACAGTGGAACACTGAAGCTTTCTTT
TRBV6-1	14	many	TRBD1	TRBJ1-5	CASRLQGANQPQHF	TGTGCCAGCAGGCTACAGGGGGCCAACCAGCCCCAGCATTTT
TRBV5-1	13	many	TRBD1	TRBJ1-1	CASRGGEDTEAFF	TGCGCCAGCCGAGGGGGCGAGGACACTGAAGCTTTCTTT